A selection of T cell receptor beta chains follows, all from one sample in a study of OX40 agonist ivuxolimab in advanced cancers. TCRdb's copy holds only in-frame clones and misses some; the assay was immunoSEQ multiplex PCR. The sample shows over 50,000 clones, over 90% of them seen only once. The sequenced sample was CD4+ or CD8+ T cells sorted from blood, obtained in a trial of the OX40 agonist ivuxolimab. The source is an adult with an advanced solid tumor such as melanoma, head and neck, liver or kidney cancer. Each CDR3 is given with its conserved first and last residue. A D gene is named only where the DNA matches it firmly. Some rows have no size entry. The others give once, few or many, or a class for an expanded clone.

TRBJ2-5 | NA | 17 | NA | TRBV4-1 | CASSQTWDLGRQETQYF | TGCGCCAGCAGCCAAACCTGGGACTTAGGTCGCCAAGAGACCCAGTACTTC
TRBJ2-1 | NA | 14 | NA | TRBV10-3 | CAISDVGGGNEQFF | TGTGCCATCAGTGATGTGGGAGGGGGTAATGAGCAGTTCTTC
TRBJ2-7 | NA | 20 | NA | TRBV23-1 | CASSQYRGGGDRAKGYEQYF | TGCGCCAGCAGTCAATACAGGGGAGGGGGTGACAGGGCCAAGGGCTACGAGCAGTACTTC
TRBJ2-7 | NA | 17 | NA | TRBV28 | CASSFVVSSGARYEQYF | TGTGCCAGCAGTTTCGTCGTCTCGTCTGGTGCAAGGTACGAGCAGTACTTC
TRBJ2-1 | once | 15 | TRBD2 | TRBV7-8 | CASSLTSGIGDEQFF | TGTGCCAGCAGCCTGACTAGCGGGATCGGGGATGAGCAGTTCTTC
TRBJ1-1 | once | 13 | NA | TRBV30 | CAWEPQGVTEAFF | TGTGCCTGGGAACCTCAGGGAGTAACTGAAGCTTTCTTT
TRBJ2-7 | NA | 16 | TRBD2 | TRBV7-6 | CASSRGLAGGTYEQYF | TGTGCCAGCAGCCGAGGACTAGCGGGAGGAACCTACGAGCAGTACTTC
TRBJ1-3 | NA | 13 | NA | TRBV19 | CASSMAEGNTIYF | TGTGCCAGTAGTATGGCGGAAGGAAACACCATATATTTT
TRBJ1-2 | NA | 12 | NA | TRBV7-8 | CASSFEDYGYTF | TGTGCCAGCAGCTTTGAGGACTATGGCTACACCTTC
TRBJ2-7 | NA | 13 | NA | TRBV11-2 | CASSLGQSYEQYF | TGTGCCAGCAGCTTAGGGCAGTCCTACGAGCAGTACTTC
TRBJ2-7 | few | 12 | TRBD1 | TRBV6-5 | CASSYSTGEQYF | TGTGCCAGCAGTTACTCGACAGGGGAGCAGTACTTC
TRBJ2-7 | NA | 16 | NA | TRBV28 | CASSFPPRDSSYEQYF | TGTGCCAGCAGTTTTCCCCCCCGGGACTCCAGCTACGAGCAGTACTTC
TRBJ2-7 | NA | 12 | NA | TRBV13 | CASSQGSYEQYF | TGTGCCAGCAGCCAAGGCTCCTACGAGCAGTACTTC
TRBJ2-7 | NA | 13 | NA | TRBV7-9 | CASTNSLAYEQYF | TGTGCCAGCACCAATTCCCTCGCCTACGAGCAGTACTTC
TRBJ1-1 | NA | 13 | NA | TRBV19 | CASSIGGGTEAFF | TGTGCCAGTAGTATCGGCGGGGGCACTGAAGCTTTCTTT
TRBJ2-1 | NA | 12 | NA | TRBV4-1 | CASISESYEQFF | TGCGCCAGTATATCAGAAAGCTATGAGCAGTTCTTC
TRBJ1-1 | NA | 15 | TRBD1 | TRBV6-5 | CASSYGRGQFAGAFF | TGTGCCAGCAGTTACGGTCGGGGACAGTTTGCGGGAGCTTTCTTT
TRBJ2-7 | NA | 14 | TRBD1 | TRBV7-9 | CASSPGQGLNEQYF | TGTGCCAGCAGCCCAGGACAGGGTTTGAACGAGCAGTACTTC
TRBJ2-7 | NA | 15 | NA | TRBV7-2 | CASSLFPERGVEQYF | TGTGCCAGCAGCTTATTCCCGGAACGAGGGGTCGAGCAGTACTTC
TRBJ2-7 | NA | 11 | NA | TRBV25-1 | CASSGRYEQYF | TGTGCCAGCAGTGGACGCTACGAGCAGTACTTC